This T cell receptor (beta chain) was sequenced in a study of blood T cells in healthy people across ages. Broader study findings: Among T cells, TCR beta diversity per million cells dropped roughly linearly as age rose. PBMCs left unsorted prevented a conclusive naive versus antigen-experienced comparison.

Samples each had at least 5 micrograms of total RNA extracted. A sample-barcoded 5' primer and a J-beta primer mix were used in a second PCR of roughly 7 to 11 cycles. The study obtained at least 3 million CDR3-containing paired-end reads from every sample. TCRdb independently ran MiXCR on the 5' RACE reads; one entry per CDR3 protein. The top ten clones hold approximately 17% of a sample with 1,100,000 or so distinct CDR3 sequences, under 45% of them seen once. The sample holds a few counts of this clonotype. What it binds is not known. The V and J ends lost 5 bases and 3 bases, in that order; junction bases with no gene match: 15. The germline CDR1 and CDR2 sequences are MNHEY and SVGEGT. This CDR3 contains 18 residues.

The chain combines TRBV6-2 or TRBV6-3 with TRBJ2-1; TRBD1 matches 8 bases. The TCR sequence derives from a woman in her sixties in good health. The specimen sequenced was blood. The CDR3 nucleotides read TGTGCCAGCAGTACCCTAGGGCCGAGACAGGGGATCTACAATGAGCAGTTCTTC. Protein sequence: CASSTLGPRQGIYNEQFF.